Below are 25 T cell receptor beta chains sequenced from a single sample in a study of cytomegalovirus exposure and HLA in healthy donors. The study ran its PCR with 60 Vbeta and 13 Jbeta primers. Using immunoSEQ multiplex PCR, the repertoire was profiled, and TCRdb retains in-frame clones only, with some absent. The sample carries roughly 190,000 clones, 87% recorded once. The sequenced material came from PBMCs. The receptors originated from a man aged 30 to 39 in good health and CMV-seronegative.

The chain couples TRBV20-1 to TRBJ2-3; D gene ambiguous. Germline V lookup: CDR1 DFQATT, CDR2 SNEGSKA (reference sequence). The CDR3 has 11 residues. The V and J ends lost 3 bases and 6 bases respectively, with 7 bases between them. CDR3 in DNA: TGCAGTGCTAGTCCCAGGGATACGCAGTATTTT. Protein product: CSASPRDTQYF.

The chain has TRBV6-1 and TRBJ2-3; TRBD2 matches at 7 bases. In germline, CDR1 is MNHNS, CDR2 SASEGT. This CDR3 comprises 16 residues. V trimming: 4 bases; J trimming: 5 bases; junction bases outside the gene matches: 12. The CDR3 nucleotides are TGTGCCAGCAGTGCTTGGACTAGTTTGGGAGAAGATACGCAGTATTTT. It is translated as CASSAWTSLGEDTQYF.

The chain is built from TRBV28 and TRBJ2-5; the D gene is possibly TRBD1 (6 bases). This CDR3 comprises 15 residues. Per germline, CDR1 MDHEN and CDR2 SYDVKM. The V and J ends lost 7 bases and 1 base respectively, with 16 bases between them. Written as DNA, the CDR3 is TGTGCCAGCACCAGGGCAGGGGTAGTCCAAGAGACCCAGTACTTC. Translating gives CASTRAGVVQETQYF.

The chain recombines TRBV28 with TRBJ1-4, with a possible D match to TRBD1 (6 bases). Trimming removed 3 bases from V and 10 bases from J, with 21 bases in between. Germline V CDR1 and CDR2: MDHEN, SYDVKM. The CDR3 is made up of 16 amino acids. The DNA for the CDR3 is TGTGCCAGCAGTTTTGATCCGGGACACTCTGGGGGAAAACTGTTTTTT. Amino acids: CASSFDPGHSGGKLFF.

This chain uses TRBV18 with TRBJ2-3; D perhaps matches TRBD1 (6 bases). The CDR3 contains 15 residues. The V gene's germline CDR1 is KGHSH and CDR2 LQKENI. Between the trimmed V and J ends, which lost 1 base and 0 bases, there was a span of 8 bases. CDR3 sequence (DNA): TGTGCCAGCTCACCACTACAGGGTAGCACAGATACGCAGTATTTT. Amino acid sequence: CASSPLQGSTDTQYF.

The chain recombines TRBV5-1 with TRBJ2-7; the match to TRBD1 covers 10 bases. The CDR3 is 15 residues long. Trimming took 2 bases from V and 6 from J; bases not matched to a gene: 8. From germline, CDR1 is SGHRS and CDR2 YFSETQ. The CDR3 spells CASSFLFGTGAEQYF. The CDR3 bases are TGCGCCAGCAGCTTTCTATTTGGGACAGGGGCCGAGCAGTACTTC.

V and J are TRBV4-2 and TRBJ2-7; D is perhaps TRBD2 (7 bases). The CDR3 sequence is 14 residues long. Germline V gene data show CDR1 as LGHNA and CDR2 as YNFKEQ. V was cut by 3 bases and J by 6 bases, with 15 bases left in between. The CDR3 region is CASSHGGGISEQYF. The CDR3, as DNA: TGTGCCAGCAGCCATGGGGGGGGCATCTCCGAGCAGTACTTC.

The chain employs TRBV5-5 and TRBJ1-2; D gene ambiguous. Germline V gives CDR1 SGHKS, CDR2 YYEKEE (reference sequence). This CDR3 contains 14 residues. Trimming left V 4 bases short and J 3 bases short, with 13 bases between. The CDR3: CASSPIRSDYGYTF. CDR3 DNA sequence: TGTGCCAGCAGCCCCATTAGGAGCGACTATGGCTACACCTTC.

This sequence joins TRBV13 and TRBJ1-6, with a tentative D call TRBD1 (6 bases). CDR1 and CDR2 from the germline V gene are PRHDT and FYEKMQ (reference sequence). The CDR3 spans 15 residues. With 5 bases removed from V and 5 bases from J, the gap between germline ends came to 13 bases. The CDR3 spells CASSPGQTHNSPLHF. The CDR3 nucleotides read TGTGCCAGCAGCCCGGGACAAACTCATAATTCACCCCTCCACTTT.

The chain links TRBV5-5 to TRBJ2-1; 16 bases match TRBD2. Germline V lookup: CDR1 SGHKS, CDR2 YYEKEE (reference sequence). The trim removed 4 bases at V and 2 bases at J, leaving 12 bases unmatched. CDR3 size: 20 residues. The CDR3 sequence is CASSQTVPGLAGGPYNEQFF. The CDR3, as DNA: TGTGCCAGCAGCCAGACAGTCCCGGGACTAGCGGGAGGGCCCTACAATGAGCAGTTCTTC. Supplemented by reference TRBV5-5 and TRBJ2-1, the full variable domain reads DAGVTQSPTHLIKTRGQQVTLRCSPISGHKSVSWYQQVLGQGPQFIFQYYEKEERGRGNFPDRFSARQFPNYSSELNVNALLLGDSALYLCASSQTVPGLAGGPYNEQFFGPGTRLTVL.

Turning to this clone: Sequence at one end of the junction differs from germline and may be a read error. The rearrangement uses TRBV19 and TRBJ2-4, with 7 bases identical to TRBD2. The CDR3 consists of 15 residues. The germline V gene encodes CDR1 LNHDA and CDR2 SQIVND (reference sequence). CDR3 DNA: TGTGCCAGTAGTCCTAGTAGACTAGCCAAAAACAGTCAGTACTTC. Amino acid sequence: CASSPSRLAKNSQYF.

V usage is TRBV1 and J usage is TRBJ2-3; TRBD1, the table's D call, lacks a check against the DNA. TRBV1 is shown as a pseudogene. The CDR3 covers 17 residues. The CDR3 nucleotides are TGCACCAGCAGCCAAGAAGAATGGGACACCTTCACAGATACGCAGTATTTT. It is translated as CTSSQEEWDTFTDTQYF.

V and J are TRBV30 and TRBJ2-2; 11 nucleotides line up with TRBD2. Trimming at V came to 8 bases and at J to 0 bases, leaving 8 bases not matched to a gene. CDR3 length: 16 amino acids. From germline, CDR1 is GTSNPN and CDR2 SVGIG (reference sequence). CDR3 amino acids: CARGGSGGANTGELFF. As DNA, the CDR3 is TGTGCCCGCGGAGGTAGCGGGGGGGCGAACACCGGGGAGCTGTTTTTT.

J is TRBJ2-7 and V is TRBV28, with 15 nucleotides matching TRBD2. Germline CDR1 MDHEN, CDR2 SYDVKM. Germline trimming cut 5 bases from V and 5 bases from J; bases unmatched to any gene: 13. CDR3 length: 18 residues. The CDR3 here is CASSPGLAGGPVVNEQYF. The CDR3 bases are TGTGCCAGCAGTCCTGGACTAGCGGGGGGGCCAGTAGTAAACGAGCAGTACTTC.

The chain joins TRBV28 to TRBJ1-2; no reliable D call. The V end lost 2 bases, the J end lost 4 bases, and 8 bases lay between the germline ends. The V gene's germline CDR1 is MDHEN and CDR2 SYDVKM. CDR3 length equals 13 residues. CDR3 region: CASSLQVIYGYTF. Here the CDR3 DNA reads TGTGCCAGCAGTTTACAGGTGATCTATGGCTACACCTTC.

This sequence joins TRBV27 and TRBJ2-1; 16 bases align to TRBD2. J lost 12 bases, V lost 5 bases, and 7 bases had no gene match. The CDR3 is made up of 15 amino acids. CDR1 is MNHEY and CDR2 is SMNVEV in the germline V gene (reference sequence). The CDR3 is CASSDGTSGRVGQFF. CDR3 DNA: TGTGCCAGCAGTGATGGGACTAGCGGGAGGGTGGGGCAGTTCTTC.

The CDR3 nucleotides read TGCAGTGCTACCAATACAAGGGGATTCACCTTC. Protein: CSATNTRGFTF. The V gene is TRBV20-1, the J gene TRBJ1-2; maybe TRBD1 (5 bases). This CDR3 contains 11 residues. CDR1 and CDR2 from the germline V gene are DFQATT and SNEGSKA (reference sequence). Trimming stripped 4 bases from V and 13 bases from J, with 16 bases between.

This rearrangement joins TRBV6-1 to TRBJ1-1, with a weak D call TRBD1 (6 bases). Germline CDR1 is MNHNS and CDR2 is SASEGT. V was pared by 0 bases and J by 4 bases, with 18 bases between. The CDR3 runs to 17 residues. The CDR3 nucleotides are TGTGCCAGCAGTGAAGCGCTTTGGGGGGGCCTGAGCACTGAAGCTTTCTTT. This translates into CASSEALWGGLSTEAFF.

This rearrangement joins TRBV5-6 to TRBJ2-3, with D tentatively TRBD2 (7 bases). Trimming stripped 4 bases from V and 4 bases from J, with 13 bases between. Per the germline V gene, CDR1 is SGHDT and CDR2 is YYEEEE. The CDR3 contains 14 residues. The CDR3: CASSGGGLPDTQYF. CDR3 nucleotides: TGTGCCAGCAGCGGGGGGGGCCTCCCAGATACGCAGTATTTT. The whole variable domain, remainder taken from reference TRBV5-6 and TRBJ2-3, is DAGVTQSPTHLIKTRGQQVTLRCSPKSGHDTVSWYQQALGQGPQFIFQYYEEEERQRGNFPDRFSGHQFPNYSSELNVNALLLGDSALYLCASSGGGLPDTQYFGPGTRLTVL.

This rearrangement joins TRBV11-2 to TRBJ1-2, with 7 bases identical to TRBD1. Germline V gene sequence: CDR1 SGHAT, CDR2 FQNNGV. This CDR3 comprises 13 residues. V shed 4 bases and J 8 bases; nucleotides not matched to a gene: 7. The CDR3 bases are TGTGCCAGCAGCTACACAGGGGCATGGGGCTACACCTTC. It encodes CASSYTGAWGYTF.

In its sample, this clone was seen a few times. The CDR3 sequence is CASSPPSGIGQYF. In nucleotides, the CDR3 is TGTGCCAGCAGCCCCCCTAGCGGGATCGGACAGTACTTC. J is TRBJ2-4 and V is TRBV7-2; the match to TRBD2 covers 9 bases. V dropped 5 bases and J dropped 13; count of bases not matched to a gene: 9. This CDR3 has 13 amino acids. Germline loops: CDR1 SGHTA, CDR2 FQGNSA.

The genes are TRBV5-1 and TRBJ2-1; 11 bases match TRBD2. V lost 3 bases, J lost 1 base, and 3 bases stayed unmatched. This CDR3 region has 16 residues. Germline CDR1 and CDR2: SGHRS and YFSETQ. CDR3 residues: CASSWLAGGSYNEQFF. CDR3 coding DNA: TGCGCCAGCAGCTGGCTAGCGGGGGGTTCCTACAATGAGCAGTTCTTC.

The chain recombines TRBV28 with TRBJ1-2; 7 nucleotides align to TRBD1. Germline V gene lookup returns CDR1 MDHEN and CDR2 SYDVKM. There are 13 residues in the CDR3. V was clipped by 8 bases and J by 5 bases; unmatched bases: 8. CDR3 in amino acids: CASWDSTGYGYTF. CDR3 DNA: TGTGCCAGCTGGGACAGCACCGGATATGGCTACACCTTC.

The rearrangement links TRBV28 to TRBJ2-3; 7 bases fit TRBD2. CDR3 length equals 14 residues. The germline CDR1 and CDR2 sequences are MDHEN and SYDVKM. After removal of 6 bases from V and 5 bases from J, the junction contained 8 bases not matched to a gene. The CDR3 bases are TGTGCCAGCAGGGGCGGGAGCGTTATAGATACGCAGTATTTT. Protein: CASRGGSVIDTQYF.

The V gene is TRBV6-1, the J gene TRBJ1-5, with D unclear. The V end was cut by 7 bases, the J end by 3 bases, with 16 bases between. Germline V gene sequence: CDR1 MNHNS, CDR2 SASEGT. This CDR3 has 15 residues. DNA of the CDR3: TGTGCCAGCATCTTTGGACTTAACAACAATCAGCCCCAGCATTTT. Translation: CASIFGLNNNQPQHF.